The rows below give T cell receptor beta chains drawn from one sample of a study of blood T cells in healthy people across ages. TCRdb reprocessed the 5' RACE reads with MiXCR, giving one entry per CDR3 protein. The table has about 680,000 distinct CDR3 sequences, over 45% seen once; the top ten hold approximately 32%. The sequencing input was blood. These receptors all stem from a woman in her fifties or sixties in good health. Both conserved end residues are part of each CDR3. A D gene is named only where the DNA matches it firmly. Size is stated for part of the rows, as once, few or many counts, or as a class when the clone is expanded.

TRBV20-1,TRBJ2-7,TRBD2,-,CSGGGTSGSSYEQYF,TGCAGTGGGGGGGGAACTAGCGGGAGCTCCTACGAGCAGTACTTC
TRBV20-1,TRBJ2-3,-,-,CSAQRLGGSTDTQYF,TGCAGTGCTCAGAGGTTGGGCGGGAGCACAGATACGCAGTATTTT
TRBV18,TRBJ1-3,-,-,CASSPTRGRENTIYF,TGTGCCAGCTCACCAACCAGGGGCCGGGAAAACACCATATATTTT
TRBV7-2,TRBJ2-5,TRBD2,few,CASSLVGGLAGEQYF,TGTGCCAGCAGCTTAGTAGGCGGACTAGCAGGGGAGCAGTACTTC
TRBV3-1,TRBJ2-6,-,many,CASSQERKTGANVLTF,TGTGCCAGCAGCCAAGAGAGGAAAACTGGGGCCAACGTCCTGACTTTC
TRBV3-1,TRBJ2-1,-,-,CASSQDNHNEQF,TGTGCCAGCAGCCAAGACAACCACAATGAGCAGTTC
TRBV4-2,TRBJ1-2,-,few,CASSQVDSGDYGYTF,TGTGCCAGCAGCCAAGTAGATTCGGGGGACTATGGCTACACCTTC
TRBV20-1,TRBJ1-2,TRBD1,few,CSAVDRVYGYTF,TGCAGTGCCGTCGACAGGGTCTATGGCTACACCTTC
TRBV7-2,TRBJ2-7,-,few,CASSLDGAGSYEQYF,TGTGCCAGCAGCTTAGACGGAGCCGGTTCCTACGAGCAGTACTTC
TRBV7-2,TRBJ1-1,TRBD1,-,CASSPRQGYGTEAFF,TGTGCCAGCAGCCCCCGACAGGGATACGGGACTGAAGCTTTCTTT
TRBV12-3/TRBV12-4,TRBJ2-1,TRBD2,-,CASNHVLASYNEQFF,TGTGCCAGCAACCACGTACTAGCGTCCTACAATGAGCAGTTCTTC
TRBV15,TRBJ2-3,TRBD2,few,CATSRDLVGTSGRADTQYF,TGTGCCACCAGCAGAGATCTTGTGGGTACTAGCGGGAGGGCAGATACGCAGTATTTT
TRBV28,TRBJ2-7,TRBD2,-,CASSHPGTSLSYEQYF,TGTGCCAGCAGTCACCCGGGGACTAGCCTTTCCTACGAGCAGTACTTC
TRBV29-1,TRBJ2-1,TRBD2,-,CSAFTSGSAYYNEQFF,TGCAGCGCTTTCACTAGCGGGAGTGCCTACTACAATGAGCAGTTCTTC
TRBV7-2,TRBJ1-1,-,-,CASSWGGPRNTEAFF,TGTGCCAGCAGCTGGGGGGGACCCCGGAACACTGAAGCTTTCTTT